The next 20 T cell receptor beta chains were all read from a single sample in a study of blood T cell repertoires in COVID-19. Data came from immunoSEQ multiplex PCR; TCRdb stores just in-frame clones and leaves some out. The repertoire holds approximately 290,000 clones, with roughly 89% as singletons. Sequencing was done on a sample of peripheral blood. The source of these receptors is a young man with acute or convalescent COVID-19.

This chain links TRBV14 with TRBJ1-1; D is unclear. V lost 1 base to trimming and J lost 11 bases, with 11 bases between them. This CDR3 is built from 12 residues. The germline V gene encodes CDR1 SGHDN and CDR2 FVKESK. CDR3: CASSQVRTGAFF. The CDR3 DNA reads TGTGCCAGCAGCCAAGTGCGGACTGGGGCTTTCTTT.

The rearrangement links TRBV5-1 to TRBJ2-4; perhaps TRBD2 as D (5 bases). Germline V gene sequence: CDR1 SGHRS, CDR2 YFSETQ. Between the trimmed V and J ends, which lost 8 bases and 1 base, there was a span of 16 bases. This CDR3 region has 15 residues. The chain's CDR3 is CASSIGDPAKNIQYF. The CDR3 nucleotides are TGCGCCAGTAGCATCGGGGATCCGGCCAAAAACATTCAGTACTTC.

The chain employs TRBV10-3 and TRBJ1-5; no definite D call. From germline, CDR1 is ENHRY and CDR2 SYGVKD. V dropped 2 bases and J dropped 5 bases, with 13 bases sitting between them. There are 15 residues in the CDR3. The CDR3 here is CAISEAVGGDQPQHF. For the CDR3, the DNA is TGTGCCATCAGTGAGGCGGTCGGAGGCGATCAGCCCCAGCATTTT.

The chain recombines TRBV27 with TRBJ1-2; the match to TRBD1 covers 9 bases. Trimming removed 5 bases from V and 8 bases from J; junction bases left unmatched: 6. The CDR3 runs to 13 residues. Germline CDR1 MNHEY, CDR2 SMNVEV (reference sequence). CDR3 in amino acids: CASSPGQGWGYTF. The CDR3 region has the DNA TGTGCCAGCAGTCCGGGACAGGGCTGGGGCTACACCTTC.

V is TRBV4-1 and J is TRBJ1-5, with no clear D. This CDR3 is built from 17 residues. Trimming stripped 2 bases from V and 4 bases from J, with 18 bases between. Germline V gene sequence: CDR1 MGHRA, CDR2 YSYEKL. The CDR3 sequence: CASSQYVPAEVNQPQHF. Here the CDR3 DNA reads TGCGCCAGCAGCCAATATGTGCCCGCGGAAGTAAATCAGCCCCAGCATTTT.

The CDR3 DNA reads as TGTGCCAGCAGCCTCTCCCGTTCTGGGGCCAACGTCCTGACTTTC. It specifies CASSLSRSGANVLTF. The chain combines TRBV6-5 with TRBJ2-6; D gene unclear. CDR3 size: 15 residues. V lost 6 bases, J lost 1 base, and 10 bases lay in between. The germline V gene encodes CDR1 MNHEY and CDR2 SVGAGI.

V gene TRBV7-9 combines with J gene TRBJ2-1; maybe TRBD2 (6 bases). The ends were cut back, 2 bases at V and 10 bases at J, with 18 bases in the middle. Germline V gives CDR1 SEHNR, CDR2 FQNEAQ (reference sequence). The CDR3 contains 15 residues. CDR3 DNA sequence: TGTGCCAGCAGCTTATCCGGGAGTAGGGCATCGGAGCAGTTCTTC. Its translation is CASSLSGSRASEQFF.

The chain uses TRBV28 and TRBJ1-2, with D possibly being TRBD1 (5 bases). Germline CDR1 MDHEN, CDR2 SYDVKM. CDR3 length equals 15 residues. Trimming took off 4 bases at V and 4 bases at J, with 16 bases between the two ends. The CDR3, as DNA: TGTGCCAGCAGTTCCCCGGGTGGGGGGACCTATGGCTACACCTTC. As protein: CASSSPGGGTYGYTF.

This clone was detected only once. The chain is built from TRBV5-1 and TRBJ2-3; maybe TRBD2 (6 bases). From germline, CDR1 is SGHRS and CDR2 YFSETQ. The CDR3 totals 15 residues. V lost 4 bases to trimming and J lost 0 bases, with 12 bases between them. The CDR3 spells CASSRTRGSTDTQYF. In DNA, the CDR3 is TGCGCCAGCAGCCGCACTCGGGGGAGCACAGATACGCAGTATTTT.

The chain links TRBV4-1 to TRBJ2-5, with D perhaps TRBD2 (7 bases). Germline V gene data show CDR1 as MGHRA and CDR2 as YSYEKL. V dropped 2 bases and J dropped 2 bases, with 27 bases sitting between them. The CDR3 totals 20 residues. The CDR3 nucleotides read TGCGCCAGCAGCCAAAGCCCCGGATTTATGCAGGGGAGGGGGCAAGAGACCCAGTACTTC. Translating gives CASSQSPGFMQGRGQETQYF.

The chain employs TRBV19 and TRBJ2-1; 11 bases map to TRBD2. The V segment lost 2 bases and the J segment 1 base; nucleotides outside the gene matches: 10. CDR1 and CDR2 from the germline V gene are LNHDA and SQIVND (reference sequence). The CDR3 spans 19 residues. CDR3 sequence (DNA): TGTGCCAGTAGTATACTACTAGCGGGGGCCCGACGATCCTACAATGAGCAGTTCTTC. Translated, it gives CASSILLAGARRSYNEQFF.

V and J are TRBV11-2 and TRBJ2-5; D is perhaps TRBD1 (6 bases). CDR3 length: 12 residues. CDR1 and CDR2 from the germline V gene are SGHAT and FQNNGV. The V end was cut by 5 bases, the J end by 7 bases, with 11 bases between. CDR3 region: CASSAHRVTQYF. CDR3 DNA: TGTGCCAGCAGCGCCCACAGGGTGACCCAGTACTTC.

The rearrangement links TRBV5-6 to TRBJ1-1; D ambiguous. This CDR3 is built from 11 residues. Germline assignment: CDR1 SGHDT and CDR2 YYEEEE. Trimming took 4 bases from V and 5 from J, leaving 6 bases between them. In DNA form, the CDR3 reads TGTGCCAGCAGCCGTTTGACTGAAGCTTTCTTT. Amino acids: CASSRLTEAFF.

V and J are TRBV9 and TRBJ2-7, with 14 nucleotides matching TRBD2. Trimming removed 3 bases from V and 3 bases from J; junction bases left unmatched: 2. Germline V gene sequence: CDR1 SGDLS, CDR2 YYNGEE. The CDR3 loop spans 15 amino acids. The CDR3 DNA sequence: TGTGCCAGCAGCGCGGGACTAGCGGGAGACTACGAGCAGTACTTC. This encodes CASSAGLAGDYEQYF.

The rearrangement links TRBV18 to TRBJ2-3, with D tentatively TRBD1 (6 bases). The ends were cut back, 3 bases at V and 2 bases at J, with 18 bases in the middle. Germline V lookup: CDR1 KGHSH, CDR2 LQKENI. The CDR3 is 17 residues long. In DNA, the CDR3 is TGTGCCAGCTCACCCGTGGGGCAGGGGTTTAACACAGATACGCAGTATTTT. Its protein is CASSPVGQGFNTDTQYF.

The chain is built from TRBV18 and TRBJ2-7, with 13 bases identical to TRBD2. The CDR3 spans 15 residues. Germline V gene sequence: CDR1 KGHSH, CDR2 LQKENI. V was clipped by 3 bases and J by 6 bases; unmatched bases: 5. CDR3 region: CASSPPGTSGTEQYF. CDR3 coding DNA: TGTGCCAGCTCACCCCCCGGGACTAGCGGGACCGAGCAGTACTTC.

Notes on this clone: In the same sample, other DNA sequences code for this CDR3. The V gene is TRBV3-1 (or the pseudogene TRBV3-2), the J gene TRBJ2-3; tentatively, D is TRBD2 (5 bases). Trimming left V 1 base short and J 4 bases short, with 6 bases between. The CDR3 loop spans 13 amino acids. Germline V gene data show CDR1 as LGHDT and CDR2 as YNNKEL (reference sequence). The CDR3 loop is CASSQGRADTQYF. In nucleotides, the CDR3 is TGTGCCAGCAGCCAAGGGCGGGCAGATACGCAGTATTTT.

The chain uses TRBV9 and TRBJ2-1; D may be TRBD1 (5 bases). V gave up 0 bases and J gave up 11 bases, with 18 bases separating them. There are 15 residues in the CDR3. The germline V gene encodes CDR1 SGDLS and CDR2 YYNGEE. The CDR3 region has the DNA TGTGCCAGCAGCGTAGGGACCCCAAGGGGTCTTCAGCAGTTCTTC. It is translated as CASSVGTPRGLQQFF.

V is TRBV3-1 (or the pseudogene TRBV3-2) and J is TRBJ1-1, with D possibly TRBD1 on 5 matching bases. V lost 3 bases, J lost 0 bases, and 5 bases lay in between. This CDR3 has 13 amino acids. CDR1 and CDR2 from the germline V gene are LGHDT and YNNKEL (reference sequence). DNA of the CDR3: TGTGCCAGCAGCCAGGGGCTGAACACTGAAGCTTTCTTT. Translating it yields CASSQGLNTEAFF.

CDR3 loop: CASSERLGLYNEQFF. The CDR3 nucleotides read TGTGCCAGCAGTGAAAGGCTCGGACTCTACAATGAGCAGTTCTTC. The chain is built from TRBV2 and TRBJ2-1; a possible D gene is TRBD2 (5 bases). V was cut by 2 bases and J by 3 bases, with 11 bases left in between. This CDR3 is built from 15 residues. Germline lookup yields CDR1 SNHLY and CDR2 FYNNEI. Full variable domain (rest looked up from reference TRBV2 and TRBJ2-1): EPEVTQTPSHQVTQMGQEVILRCVPISNHLYFYWYRQILGQKVEFLVSFYNNEISEKSEIFDDQFSVERPDGSNFTLKIRSTKLEDSAMYFCASSERLGLYNEQFFGPGTRLTVL.